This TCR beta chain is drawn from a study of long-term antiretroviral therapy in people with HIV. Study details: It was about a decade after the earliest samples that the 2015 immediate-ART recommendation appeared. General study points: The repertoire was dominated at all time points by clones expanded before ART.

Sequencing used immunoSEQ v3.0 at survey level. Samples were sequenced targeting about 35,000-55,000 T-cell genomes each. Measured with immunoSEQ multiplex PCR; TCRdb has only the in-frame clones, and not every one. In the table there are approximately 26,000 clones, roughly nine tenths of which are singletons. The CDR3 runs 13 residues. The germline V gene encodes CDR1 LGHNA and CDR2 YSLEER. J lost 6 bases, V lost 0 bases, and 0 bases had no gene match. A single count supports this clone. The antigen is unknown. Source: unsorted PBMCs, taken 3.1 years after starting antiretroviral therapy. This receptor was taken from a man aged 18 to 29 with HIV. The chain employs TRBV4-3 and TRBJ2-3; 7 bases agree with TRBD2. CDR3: CASSQELADTQYF. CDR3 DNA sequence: TGCGCCAGCAGCCAAGAACTAGCGGATACGCAGTATTTT.